This note documents a single T cell receptor (beta chain) sequence. The data stem from a study of T cells after yellow fever vaccination. For TCR, cDNA came from 5'RACE template switching, which added a universal primer site and UMIs. TCRdb reprocessed the 5' RACE reads via MiXCR and lists one record per CDR3 protein. There are roughly 180,000 distinct CDR3 sequences in the sample; 5.5% to 7.5% occur only once, and 2.9% lies in the top ten. The TCR sequence derives from a man aged 18 to 29 who received the YFV17D yellow fever vaccine. The sample in question was CD4+ T cells sorted from PBMCs, obtained on the day of the first yellow fever vaccination.

The CDR3 region has the DNA TGTGCCAGCAGCATTGCCGGGACAGGGATCCACGAGCAGTACTTC. Translation gives CASSIAGTGIHEQYF. The chain employs TRBV5-8 and TRBJ2-7, with TRBD1 matching over 9 bases. Per germline, CDR1 SGHTS and CDR2 YDEGEE. Trimming at V came to 4 bases and at J to 5 bases, leaving 10 bases not matched to a gene. This CDR3 contains 15 residues.